This T cell receptor beta chain is drawn from a study of a mutant IDH1 vaccine in newly diagnosed glioma. Study details: The sex distribution of treated patients was about 62% male and approximately 40% female, with a mean age of roughly 40 years. Weeks 35 and 47 hosted visits V12 and V13, respectively. Study outcomes and limitations: Pseudoprogression appeared unlinked to shifts in leading peripheral T cell clonotypes.

The method was immunoSEQ multiplex PCR; TCRdb's version includes in-frame clones alone and lacks a portion of them. The sample yields roughly 31,000 clones, approximately 84% seen once. The CDR3 length is 14 residues. V lost 3 bases to trimming and J lost 4 bases, with 12 bases between them. Germline-derived CDR1 and CDR2 are SGHRS and YFSETQ. Remarks on this clone: Antigen: not known.

This sample's time point: week 47, end of study. Each vaccine dose was 300 ug of mutant IDH1 20-mer peptide, with topical imiquimod. In weeks 1, 3, 5, 7, 11, 15, 19 and 23, patients were vaccinated. The chain carries TRBV5-1 and TRBJ2-3; D may be TRBD2 (6 bases). This clonotype was obtained from a man younger than 45 with glioma. The sequences come from PBMCs, collected from a glioma patient whose treatment included an IDH1 peptide vaccine. As DNA, the CDR3 is TGCGCCAGCAGCTCCGGCGGGAATTCAGATACGCAGTATTTT. It is translated as CASSSGGNSDTQYF.